The rows below give T cell receptor beta chains drawn from one sample of a study of cytomegalovirus exposure and HLA in healthy donors. The method was immunoSEQ multiplex PCR; TCRdb's version includes in-frame clones alone and lacks a portion of them. The sample has 140,000 or so clones. The sequenced sample was PBMCs. The receptors derive from a male donor in good health and CMV-seronegative. CDR3s include the opening cysteine and the closing phenylalanine or tryptophan. Each record gives: J gene, V gene, D gene, CDR3 protein, CDR3 DNA. D genes are given only for firm matches.

TRBJ2-3	TRBV5-6	TRBD2	CASSLYSGRRTDTQYF	TGTGCCAGCAGCTTATACAGCGGGAGACGCACAGATACGCAGTATTTT
TRBJ1-2	TRBV29-1	.	CSVERGLEGYTF	TGCAGCGTTGAACGAGGGCTCGAGGGCTACACCTTC
TRBJ2-1	TRBV7-9	TRBD2	CASSLLGLAGDQFF	TGTGCCAGCAGCTTATTGGGACTAGCGGGAGACCAGTTCTTC
TRBJ1-1	TRBV2	.	CASSVTGEGTEAFF	TGTGCCAGCAGTGTGACGGGGGAAGGGACTGAAGCTTTCTTT
TRBJ2-1	TRBV9	.	CASSARGGSDNEQFF	TGTGCCAGCAGCGCCAGAGGAGGCTCCGACAATGAGCAGTTCTTC
TRBJ1-1	TRBV11-2	.	CASSSVFRGTEAFF	TGTGCCAGCAGCTCCGTCTTCCGAGGTACAGAAGCTTTCTTT
TRBJ2-5	TRBV20-1	.	CSARTGETQYF	TGCAGTGCTAGAACAGGGGAGACCCAGTACTTC
TRBJ2-2	TRBV18	.	CASSPDINTGELFF	TGTGCCAGCTCTCCCGACATCAACACCGGGGAGCTGTTTTTT
TRBJ1-2	TRBV5-1	.	CASSAGGAAKGYTF	TGCGCCAGCAGCGCGGGGGGCGCCGCCAAGGGCTACACCTTC
TRBJ1-2	TRBV5-4	TRBD1	CASSPGTGGAPWGGYTF	TGTGCCAGCAGCCCAGGGACAGGGGGCGCACCTTGGGGAGGCTACACCTTC
TRBJ1-2	TRBV5-1	.	CASSPGREAFNYGYTF	TGCGCCAGCAGCCCCGGACGGGAAGCCTTCAACTATGGCTACACCTTC
TRBJ1-4	TRBV6-5	.	CASSYTGATNEKLFF	TGTGCCAGCAGTTACACGGGGGCAACTAATGAAAAACTGTTTTTT
TRBJ2-2	TRBV29-1	.	CSVEGTWESTGELFF	TGCAGCGTTGAAGGCACTTGGGAGAGCACCGGGGAGCTGTTTTTT
TRBJ1-5	TRBV7-4	.	CASSRRDNSNQPQHF	TGTGCCAGCAGCCGCCGGGACAATAGCAATCAGCCCCAGCATTTT
TRBJ1-5	TRBV5-5	.	CASSLEGWSNQPQHF	TGTGCCAGCAGCTTGGAGGGGTGGAGCAATCAGCCCCAGCATTTT